This T cell receptor beta chain comes out of a study of blood T cells in healthy people across ages. The study's findings and limits: Investigators viewed diversity estimates from one million T cells as underestimates, the study reported. The long-lived group displayed more naive CD4+ cells, plus higher diversity, than the aged donors did. Across samples, TCR beta diversity tracked strongly with naive T cell percentage.

Germline CDR1 LGHDT, CDR2 YNNKEL (reference sequence). Trimming removed 4 bases from V and 4 bases from J, with 8 bases in between. The CDR3 extends over 14 amino acids. In each sample, at least 7 million PBMCs were isolated. The authors ran a second PCR of roughly 7 to 11 cycles using a sample-barcoded 5' primer and a J-beta primer mix. TCRdb called the 5' RACE reads again in MiXCR, with one record for every CDR3 protein. The sample includes around 1,600,000 distinct CDR3 sequences, under 55% of them seen just once. On this clonotype itself: Its specificity is unknown.

Sequenced sample: blood. This chain uses TRBV3-1 with TRBJ1-6; D is uncertain. The sequence was obtained from a woman aged 18-29 years in good health. The CDR3: CASSPMNYNSPLHF. Here the CDR3 DNA reads TGTGCCAGCAGCCCCATGAATTATAATTCACCCCTCCACTTT.